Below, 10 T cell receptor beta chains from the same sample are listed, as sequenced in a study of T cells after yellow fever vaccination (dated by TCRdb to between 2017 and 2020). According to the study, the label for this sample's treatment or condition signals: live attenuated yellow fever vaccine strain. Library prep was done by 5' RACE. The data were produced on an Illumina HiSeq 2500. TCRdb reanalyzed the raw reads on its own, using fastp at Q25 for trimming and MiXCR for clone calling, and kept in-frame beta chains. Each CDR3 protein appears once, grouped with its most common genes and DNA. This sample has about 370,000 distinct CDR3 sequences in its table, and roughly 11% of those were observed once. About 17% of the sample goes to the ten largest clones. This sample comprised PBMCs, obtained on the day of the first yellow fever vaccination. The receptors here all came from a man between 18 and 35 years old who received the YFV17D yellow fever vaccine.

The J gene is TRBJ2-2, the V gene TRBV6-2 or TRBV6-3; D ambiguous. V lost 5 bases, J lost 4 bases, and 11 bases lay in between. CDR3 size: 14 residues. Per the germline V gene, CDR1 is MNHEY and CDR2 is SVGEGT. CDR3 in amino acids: CASSRQLGTGELFF. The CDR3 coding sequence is TGTGCCAGCAGTCGGCAGTTGGGCACCGGGGAGCTGTTTTTT.

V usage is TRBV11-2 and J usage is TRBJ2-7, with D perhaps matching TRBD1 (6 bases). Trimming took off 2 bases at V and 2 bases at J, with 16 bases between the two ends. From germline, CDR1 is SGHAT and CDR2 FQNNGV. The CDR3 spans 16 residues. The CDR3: CASSLQGGLHTYEQYV. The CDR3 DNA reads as TGTGCCAGCAGCTTACAAGGGGGTCTTCACACCTACGAGCAGTACGTC.

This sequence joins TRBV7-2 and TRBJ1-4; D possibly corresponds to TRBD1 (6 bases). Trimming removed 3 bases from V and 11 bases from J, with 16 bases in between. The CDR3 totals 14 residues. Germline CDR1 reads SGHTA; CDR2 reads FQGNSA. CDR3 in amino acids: CASSFLAGAEKLFF. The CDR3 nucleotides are TGTGCCAGCAGCTTCCTAGCGGGGGCAGAGAAACTGTTTTTT.

The CDR3: CASSYDTRQGWDTEAFF. The DNA of the CDR3 is TGTGCCAGCAGTTACGATACCAGACAGGGGTGGGACACTGAAGCTTTCTTT. J is TRBJ1-1 and V is TRBV6-5; 8 bases map to TRBD1. The CDR3 runs 17 residues. J gave up 3 bases and V 2 bases, and 11 bases lay outside the gene matches. Germline values: CDR1 MNHEY, CDR2 SVGAGI.

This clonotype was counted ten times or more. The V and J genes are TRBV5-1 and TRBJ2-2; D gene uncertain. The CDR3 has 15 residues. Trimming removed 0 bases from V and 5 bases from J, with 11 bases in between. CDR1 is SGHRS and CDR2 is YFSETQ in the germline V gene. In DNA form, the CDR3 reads TGCGCCAGCAGCTTGGGCCACAGCCAGACCGGGGAGCTGTTTTTT. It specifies CASSLGHSQTGELFF.

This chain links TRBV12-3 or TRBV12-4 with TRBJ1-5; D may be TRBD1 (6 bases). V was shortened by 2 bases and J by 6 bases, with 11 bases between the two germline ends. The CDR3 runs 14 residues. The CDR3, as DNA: TGTGCCAGCAGTTTACAGGGGACGGGTCAGCCCCAGCATTTT. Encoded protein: CASSLQGTGQPQHF.

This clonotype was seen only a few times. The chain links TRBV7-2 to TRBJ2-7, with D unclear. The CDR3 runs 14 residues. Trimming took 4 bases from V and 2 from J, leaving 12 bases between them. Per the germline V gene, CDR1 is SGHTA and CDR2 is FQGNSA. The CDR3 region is CASSSVVGTYEQYF. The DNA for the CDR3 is TGTGCCAGCAGCTCAGTAGTCGGTACCTACGAGCAGTACTTC.

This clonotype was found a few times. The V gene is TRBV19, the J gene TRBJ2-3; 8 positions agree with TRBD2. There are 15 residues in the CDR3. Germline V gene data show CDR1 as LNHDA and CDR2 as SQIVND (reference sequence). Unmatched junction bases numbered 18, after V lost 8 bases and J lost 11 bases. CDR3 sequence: CASARRQRGMYVQYF. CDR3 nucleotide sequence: TGTGCCAGTGCCCGAAGACAGCGGGGGATGTACGTGCAGTATTTT.

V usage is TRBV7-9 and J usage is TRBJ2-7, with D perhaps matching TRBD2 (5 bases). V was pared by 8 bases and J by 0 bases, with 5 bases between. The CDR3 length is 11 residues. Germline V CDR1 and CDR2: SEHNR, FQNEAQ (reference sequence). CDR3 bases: TGTGCCAGCCGGGGCTCCTACGAGCAGTACTTC. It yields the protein CASRGSYEQYF. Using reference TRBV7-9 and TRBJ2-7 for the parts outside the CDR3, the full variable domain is DTGVSQNPRHKITKRGQNVTFRCDPISEHNRLYWYRQTLGQGPEFLTYFQNEAQLEKSRLLSDRFSAERPKGSFSTLEIQRTEQGDSAMYLCASRGSYEQYFGPGTRLTVT.

The CDR3 DNA follows: TGTGCCAGCAGGAGACGGGGGGCTAACTATGGCTACACCTTC. It codes for CASRRRGANYGYTF. The genes are TRBV27 and TRBJ1-2, with a weak D call TRBD1 (5 bases). CDR1 is MNHEY and CDR2 is SMNVEV in the germline V gene (reference sequence). The CDR3 is 14 amino acids. With 6 bases removed from V and 0 bases from J, the gap between germline ends came to 11 bases.